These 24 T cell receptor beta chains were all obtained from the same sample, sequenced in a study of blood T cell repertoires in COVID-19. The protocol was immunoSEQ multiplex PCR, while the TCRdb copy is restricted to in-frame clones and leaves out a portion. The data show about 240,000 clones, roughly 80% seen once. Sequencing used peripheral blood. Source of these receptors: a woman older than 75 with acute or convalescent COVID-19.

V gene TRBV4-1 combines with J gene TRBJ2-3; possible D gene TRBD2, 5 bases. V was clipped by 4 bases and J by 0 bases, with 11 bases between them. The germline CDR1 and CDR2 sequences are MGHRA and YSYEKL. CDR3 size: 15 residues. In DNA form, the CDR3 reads TGCGCCAGCAGCCTACTAGGGTTAAGCACAGATACGCAGTATTTT. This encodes CASSLLGLSTDTQYF.

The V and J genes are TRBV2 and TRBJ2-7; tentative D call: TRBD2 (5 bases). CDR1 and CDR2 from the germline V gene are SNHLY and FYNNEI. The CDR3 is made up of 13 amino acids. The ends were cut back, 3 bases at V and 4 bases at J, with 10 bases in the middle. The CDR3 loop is CASSEFGVYEQYF. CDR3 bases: TGTGCCAGCAGTGAGTTCGGGGTATACGAGCAGTACTTC.

Here the CDR3 reads CASSLNGQPQHF. The DNA of the CDR3 is TGTGCCAGCAGTTTAAACGGTCAGCCCCAGCATTTT. This chain connects TRBV28 to TRBJ1-5; D uncertain. Trimming took 2 bases from V and 6 from J, leaving 5 bases between them. CDR3 size: 12 residues. Germline CDR1 and CDR2: MDHEN and SYDVKM. The whole variable domain, remainder taken from reference TRBV28 and TRBJ1-5, is DVKVTQSSRYLVKRTGEKVFLECVQDMDHENMFWYRQDPGLGLRLIYFSYDVKMKEKGDIPEGYSVSREKKERFSLILESASTNQTSMYLCASSLNGQPQHFGDGTRLSIL.

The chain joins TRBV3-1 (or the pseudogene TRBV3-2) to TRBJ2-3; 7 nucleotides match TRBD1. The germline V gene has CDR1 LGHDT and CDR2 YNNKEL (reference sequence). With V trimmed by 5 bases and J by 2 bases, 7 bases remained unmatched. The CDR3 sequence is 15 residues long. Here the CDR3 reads CASSDHRGNTDTQYF. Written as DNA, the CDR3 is TGTGCCAGCAGCGACCACAGGGGAAACACAGATACGCAGTATTTT.

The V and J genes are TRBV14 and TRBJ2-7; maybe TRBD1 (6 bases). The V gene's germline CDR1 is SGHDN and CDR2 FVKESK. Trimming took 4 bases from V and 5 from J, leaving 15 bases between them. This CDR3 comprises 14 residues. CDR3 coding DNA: TGTGCCAGCAGCCCCAGGGGTCTACGAGACGAGCAGTACTTC. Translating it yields CASSPRGLRDEQYF.

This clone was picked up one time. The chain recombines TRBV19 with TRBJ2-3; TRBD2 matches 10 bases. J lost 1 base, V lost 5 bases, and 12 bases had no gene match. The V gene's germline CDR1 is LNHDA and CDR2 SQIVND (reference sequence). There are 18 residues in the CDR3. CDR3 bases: TGTGCCAGTAGTGAATGGACTAGCGGCCCTCCGGGCACAGATACGCAGTATTTT. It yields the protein CASSEWTSGPPGTDTQYF.

As DNA, the CDR3 is TGTGCCAGCAGTCCCCAGCGGGGGTCCTACAATGAGCAGTTCTTC. Translated: CASSPQRGSYNEQFF. The genes are TRBV5-6 and TRBJ2-1; TRBD2 agrees at 8 bases. Germline assignment: CDR1 SGHDT and CDR2 YYEEEE. The V and J ends lost 5 bases and 1 base, in that order; junction bases with no gene match: 5. The CDR3 contains 15 residues.

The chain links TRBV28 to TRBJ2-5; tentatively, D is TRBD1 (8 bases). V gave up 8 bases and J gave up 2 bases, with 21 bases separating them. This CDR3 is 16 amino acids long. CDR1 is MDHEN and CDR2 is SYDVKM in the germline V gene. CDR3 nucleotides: TGTGCCAGCGCCCCGACAGGGGAGGGTGGTCAAGAGACCCAGTACTTC. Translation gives CASAPTGEGGQETQYF.

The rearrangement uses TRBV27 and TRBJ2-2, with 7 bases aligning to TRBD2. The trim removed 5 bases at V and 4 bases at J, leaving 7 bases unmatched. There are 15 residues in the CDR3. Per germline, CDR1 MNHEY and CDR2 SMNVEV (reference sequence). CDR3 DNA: TGTGCCAGCAGTAAAGCGGGGACTCTCACCGGGGAGCTGTTTTTT. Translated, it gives CASSKAGTLTGELFF.

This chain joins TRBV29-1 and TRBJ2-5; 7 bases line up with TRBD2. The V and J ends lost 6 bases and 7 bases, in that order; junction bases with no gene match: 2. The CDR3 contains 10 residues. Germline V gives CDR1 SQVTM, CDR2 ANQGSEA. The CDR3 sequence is CSVGEGTQYF. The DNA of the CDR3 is TGCAGCGTAGGGGAGGGGACCCAGTACTTC.

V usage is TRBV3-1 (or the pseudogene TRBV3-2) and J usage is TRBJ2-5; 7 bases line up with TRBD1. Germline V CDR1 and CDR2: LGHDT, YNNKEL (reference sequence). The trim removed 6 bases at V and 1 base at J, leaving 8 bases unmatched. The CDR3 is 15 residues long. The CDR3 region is CASSLPGTAQETQYF. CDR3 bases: TGTGCCAGCAGTCTTCCCGGGACAGCCCAAGAGACCCAGTACTTC.

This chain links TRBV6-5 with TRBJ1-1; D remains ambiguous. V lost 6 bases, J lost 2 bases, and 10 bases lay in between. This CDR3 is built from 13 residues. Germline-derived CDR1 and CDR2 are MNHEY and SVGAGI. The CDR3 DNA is TGTGCCAGCAGGCGTAATAAAAACACTGAAGCTTTCTTT. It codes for CASRRNKNTEAFF.

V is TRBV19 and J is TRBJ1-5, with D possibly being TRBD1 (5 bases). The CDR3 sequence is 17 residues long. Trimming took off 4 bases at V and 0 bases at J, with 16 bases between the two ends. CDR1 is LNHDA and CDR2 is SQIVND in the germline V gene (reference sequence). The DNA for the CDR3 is TGTGCCAGTAGTAGTCCAGGGCAGACGGATAGCAATCAGCCCCAGCATTTT. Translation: CASSSPGQTDSNQPQHF. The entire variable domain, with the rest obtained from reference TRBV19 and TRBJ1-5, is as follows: DGGITQSPKYLFRKEGQNVTLSCEQNLNHDAMYWYRQDPGQGLRLIYYSQIVNDFQKGDIAEGYSVSREKKESFPLTVTSAQKNPTAFYLCASSSPGQTDSNQPQHFGDGTRLSIL.

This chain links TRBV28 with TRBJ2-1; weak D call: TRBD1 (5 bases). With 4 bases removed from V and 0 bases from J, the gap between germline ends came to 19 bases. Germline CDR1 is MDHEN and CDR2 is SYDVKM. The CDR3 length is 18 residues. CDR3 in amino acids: CASSSGAGLIGSYNEQFF. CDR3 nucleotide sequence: TGTGCCAGCAGTTCTGGGGCAGGGCTGATTGGCTCCTACAATGAGCAGTTCTTC.

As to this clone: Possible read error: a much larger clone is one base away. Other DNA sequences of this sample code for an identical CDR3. This CDR3 is CAGGGGGLGETQYF. The DNA of the CDR3 is TGTGCCGGGGGGGGAGGGGGACTCGGGGAGACCCAGTACTTC. The J gene is TRBJ2-5, the V gene TRBV30; D may be TRBD2 (7 bases). The V gene's germline CDR1 is GTSNPN and CDR2 SVGIG (reference sequence). CDR3 length equals 14 residues. The ends were cut back, 8 bases at V and 5 bases at J, with 21 bases in the middle.

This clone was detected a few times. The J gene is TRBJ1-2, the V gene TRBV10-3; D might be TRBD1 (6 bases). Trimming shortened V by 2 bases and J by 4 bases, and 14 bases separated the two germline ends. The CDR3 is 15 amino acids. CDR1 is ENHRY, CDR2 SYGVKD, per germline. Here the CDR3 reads CAISENLGQVYGYTF. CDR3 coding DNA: TGTGCCATCAGTGAGAATTTGGGACAAGTCTATGGCTACACCTTC.

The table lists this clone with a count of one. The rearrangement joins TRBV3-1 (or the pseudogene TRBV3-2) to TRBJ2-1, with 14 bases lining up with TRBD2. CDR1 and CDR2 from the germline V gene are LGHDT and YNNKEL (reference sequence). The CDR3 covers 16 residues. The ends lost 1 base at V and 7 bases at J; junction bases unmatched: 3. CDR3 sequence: CASSQGLAGGQNEQFF. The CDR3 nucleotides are TGTGCCAGCAGCCAAGGACTAGCGGGGGGGCAGAATGAGCAGTTCTTC.

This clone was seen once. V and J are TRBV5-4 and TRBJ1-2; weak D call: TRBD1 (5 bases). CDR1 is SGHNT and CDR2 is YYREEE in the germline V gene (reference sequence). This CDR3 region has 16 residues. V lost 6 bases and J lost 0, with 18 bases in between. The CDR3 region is CASNDRGTGANYGYTF. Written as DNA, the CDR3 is TGTGCCAGCAACGACCGGGGAACGGGGGCTAACTATGGCTACACCTTC.

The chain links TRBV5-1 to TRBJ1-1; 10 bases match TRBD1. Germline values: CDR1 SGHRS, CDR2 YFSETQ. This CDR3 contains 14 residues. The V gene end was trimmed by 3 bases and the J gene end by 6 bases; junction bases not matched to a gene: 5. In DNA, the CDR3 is TGCGCCAGCAGCTCTACCGGGACAGGGGCTGAAGCTTTCTTT. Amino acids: CASSSTGTGAEAFF.

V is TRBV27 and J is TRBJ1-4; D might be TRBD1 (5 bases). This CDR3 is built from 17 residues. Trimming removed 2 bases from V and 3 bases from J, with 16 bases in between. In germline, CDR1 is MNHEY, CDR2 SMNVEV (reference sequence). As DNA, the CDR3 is TGTGCCAGCAGTTTACGGGCAGGGCTTTTTGCTAATGAAAAACTGTTTTTT. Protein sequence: CASSLRAGLFANEKLFF.

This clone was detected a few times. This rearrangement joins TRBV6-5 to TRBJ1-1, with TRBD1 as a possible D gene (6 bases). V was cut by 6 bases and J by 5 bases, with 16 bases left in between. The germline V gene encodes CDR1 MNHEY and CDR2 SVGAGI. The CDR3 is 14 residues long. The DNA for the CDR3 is TGTGCCAGCAGACCTGCGACAGGTCGAACTGAAGCTTTCTTT. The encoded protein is CASRPATGRTEAFF.

CDR3 sequence (DNA): TGTGCCAGCAGACGCCTGTCCGGAGCTGAGCAGTTCTTC. It yields the protein CASRRLSGAEQFF. The chain links TRBV12-3 or TRBV12-4 to TRBJ2-1; no firm D call. The CDR3 is made up of 13 amino acids. Trimming shortened V by 6 bases and J by 9 bases, and 15 bases separated the two germline ends.

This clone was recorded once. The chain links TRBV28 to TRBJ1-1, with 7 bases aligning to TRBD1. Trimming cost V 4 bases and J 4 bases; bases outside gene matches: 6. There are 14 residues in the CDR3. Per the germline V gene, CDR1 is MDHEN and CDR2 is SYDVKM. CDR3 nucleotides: TGTGCCAGCAGTTCCACAGGGGTTGGCACTGAAGCTTTCTTT. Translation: CASSSTGVGTEAFF.

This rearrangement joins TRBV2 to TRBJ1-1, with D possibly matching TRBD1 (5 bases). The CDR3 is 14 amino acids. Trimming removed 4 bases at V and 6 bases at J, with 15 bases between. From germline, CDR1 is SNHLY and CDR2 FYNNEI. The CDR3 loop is CASSVGRGVAEAFF. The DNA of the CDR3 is TGTGCCAGCAGTGTGGGGAGGGGAGTCGCTGAAGCTTTCTTT.